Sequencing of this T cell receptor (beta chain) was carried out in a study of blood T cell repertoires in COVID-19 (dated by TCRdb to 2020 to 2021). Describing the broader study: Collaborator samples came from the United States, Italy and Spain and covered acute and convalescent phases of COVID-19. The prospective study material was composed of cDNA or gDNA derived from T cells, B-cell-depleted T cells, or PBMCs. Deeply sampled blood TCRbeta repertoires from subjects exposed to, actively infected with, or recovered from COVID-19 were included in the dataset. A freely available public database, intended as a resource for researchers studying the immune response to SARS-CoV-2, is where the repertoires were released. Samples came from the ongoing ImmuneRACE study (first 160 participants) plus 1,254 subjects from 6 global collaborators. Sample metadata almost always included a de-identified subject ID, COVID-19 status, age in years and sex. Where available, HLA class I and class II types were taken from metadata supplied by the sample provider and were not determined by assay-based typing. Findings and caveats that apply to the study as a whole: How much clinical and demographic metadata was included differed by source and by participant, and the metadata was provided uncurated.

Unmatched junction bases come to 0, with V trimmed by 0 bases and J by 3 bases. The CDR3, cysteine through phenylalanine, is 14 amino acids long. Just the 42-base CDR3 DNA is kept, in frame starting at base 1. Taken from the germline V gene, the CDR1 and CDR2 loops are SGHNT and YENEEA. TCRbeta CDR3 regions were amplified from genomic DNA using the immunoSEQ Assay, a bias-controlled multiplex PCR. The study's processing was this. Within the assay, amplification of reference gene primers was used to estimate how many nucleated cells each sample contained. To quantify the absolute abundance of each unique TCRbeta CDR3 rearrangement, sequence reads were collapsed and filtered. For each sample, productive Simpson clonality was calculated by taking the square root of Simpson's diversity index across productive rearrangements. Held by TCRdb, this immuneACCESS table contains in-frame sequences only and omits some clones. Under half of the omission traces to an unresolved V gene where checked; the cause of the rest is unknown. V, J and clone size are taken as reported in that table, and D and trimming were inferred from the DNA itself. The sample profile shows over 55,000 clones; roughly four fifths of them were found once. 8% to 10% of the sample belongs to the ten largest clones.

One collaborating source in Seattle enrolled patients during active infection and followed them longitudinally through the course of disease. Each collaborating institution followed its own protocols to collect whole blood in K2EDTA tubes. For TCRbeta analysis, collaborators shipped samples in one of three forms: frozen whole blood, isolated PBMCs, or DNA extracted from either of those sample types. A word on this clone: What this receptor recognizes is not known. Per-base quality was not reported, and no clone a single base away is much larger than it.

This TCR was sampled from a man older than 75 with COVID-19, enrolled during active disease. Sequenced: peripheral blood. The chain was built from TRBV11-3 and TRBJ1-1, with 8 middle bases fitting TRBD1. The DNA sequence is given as TGTGCCAGCAGCTTAGACAGGGGGCACACTGAAGCTTTCTTT. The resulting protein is CASSLDRGHTEAFF.